The sequence of this T cell receptor beta chain was determined in a study of T cell changes during pregnancy in multiple sclerosis. The table came from immunoSEQ multiplex PCR; TCRdb's copy has only in-frame clones and leaves some out. The data contain about 69,000 clones, about 91% of them seen just once; the ten biggest clones take up 0.29%. The receptor was isolated from a female donor in good health, enrolled as a control in a pregnancy study. Sequencing was performed on CD4+ T cells from peripheral blood mononuclear cells, taken in the third trimester of pregnancy.

CDR3 DNA: TGTGCCAGCAGCGGGCCCCAGGACTCTACGCCAGCTTTCTTT. Encoded protein: CASSGPQDSTPAFF. This chain uses TRBV9 with TRBJ1-1, with D uncertain. Trimming pared 3 bases from V and 10 bases from J, leaving 19 bases between. CDR1 SGDLS and CDR2 YYNGEE come from the germline V gene. CDR3 length equals 14 residues.